This T cell receptor beta chain was documented in a study of control samples from healthy donors and cancer patients. V dropped 1 base and J dropped 4 bases, with 8 bases sitting between them. Germline CDR1 reads SGDLS; CDR2 reads YYNGEE. The CDR3 extends over 14 amino acids. Repertoires were generated with immunoSEQ multiplex PCR, while TCRdb's copy carries only in-frame clones and drops some. The repertoire has some 220,000 clones, roughly 94% of them found once; the top ten carry about 1.4%. This TCR came from a man between 45 and 60 years old in good health. The chain couples TRBV9 to TRBJ1-4; D is unresolved. The sequenced sample was blood. The CDR3 is CASSVRPDNEKLFF. CDR3 nucleotide sequence: TGTGCCAGCAGCGTACGGCCAGATAATGAAAAACTGTTTTTT.